This TCR beta chain derives from a study of T cells in Graves' hyperthyroidism and ophthalmopathy. The source material, RNA transcripts, was used to amplify TCR beta CDR3 regions. The HTBI primer set was used in a first-round RT-PCR of the TCR CDR3. One entry per CDR3 protein, called by TCRdb with MiXCR from the multiplex PCR reads. The top ten hold approximately 57% of the sample, which has under 350,000 distinct CDR3 sequences, approximately 17% seen once. There are 14 residues in the CDR3. The V end was cut by 0 bases, the J end by 4 bases, with 9 bases between. Germline V CDR1 and CDR2: SGDLS, YYNGEE.

J is TRBJ2-3 and V is TRBV9, with a tentative D call TRBD1 (6 bases). What was sequenced was blood. The origin of this receptor is a woman aged 55-69 years with Graves' ophthalmopathy. The CDR3 region has the DNA TGTGCCAGCAGCGTAGTAGGACAGCCAGATACGCAGTATTTT. Translated: CASSVVGQPDTQYF.